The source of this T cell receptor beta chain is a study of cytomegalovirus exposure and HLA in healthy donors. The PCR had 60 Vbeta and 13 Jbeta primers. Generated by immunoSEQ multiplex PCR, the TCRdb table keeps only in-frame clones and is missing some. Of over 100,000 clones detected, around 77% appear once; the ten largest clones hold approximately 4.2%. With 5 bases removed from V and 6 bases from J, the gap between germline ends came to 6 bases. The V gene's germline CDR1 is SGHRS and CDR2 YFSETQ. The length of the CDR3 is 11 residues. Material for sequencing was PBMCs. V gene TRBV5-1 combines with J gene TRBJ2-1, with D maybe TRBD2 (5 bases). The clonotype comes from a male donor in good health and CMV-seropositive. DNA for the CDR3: TGCGCCAGCAGGGCGGGCAATGAGCAGTTCTTC. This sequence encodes CASRAGNEQFF. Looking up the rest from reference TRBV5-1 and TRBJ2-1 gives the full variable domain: KAGVTQTPRYLIKTRGQQVTLSCSPISGHRSVSWYQQTPGQGLQFLFEYFSETQRNKGNFPGRFSGRQFSNSRSEMNVSTLELGDSALYLCASRAGNEQFFGPGTRLTVL.